One T cell receptor (beta chain) is described in this entry. Its cognate antigen is unknown. These data come from a study of early T cells in non-severe SARS-CoV-2 infection. In the library, individual cDNA molecules carried attached unique molecular identifiers. TCRdb processed the 5' RACE reads anew with MiXCR; each CDR3 protein has one entry. The data contain some 60,000 distinct CDR3 sequences, 10% of them singletons. General study results and limits: Private and CD4 specificities were missed by VDJdb matching, skewed to anti-spike CD8.

This CDR3 is 13 amino acids long. V was cut by 4 bases and J by 5 bases, with 14 bases left in between. Germline CDR1 and CDR2: GTSNPN and SVGIG (reference sequence). This receptor was taken from an adult who was a healthcare worker with PCR-confirmed SARS-CoV-2 infection or an uninfected control (not recorded which). V is TRBV30 and J is TRBJ1-1; no definite D call. The sample comprised whole blood. The CDR3 DNA reads TGTGCCTGGAACGAGGGAGGGAAGACTGAAGCTTTCTTT. Protein sequence: CAWNEGGKTEAFF. The complete variable domain, with remaining parts taken from reference TRBV30 and TRBJ1-1, reads SQTIHQWPATLVQPVGSPLSLECTVEGTSNPNLYWYRQAAGRGLQLLFYSVGIGQISSEVPQNLSASRPQDRQFILSSKKLLLSDSGFYLCAWNEGGKTEAFFGQGTRLTVV.